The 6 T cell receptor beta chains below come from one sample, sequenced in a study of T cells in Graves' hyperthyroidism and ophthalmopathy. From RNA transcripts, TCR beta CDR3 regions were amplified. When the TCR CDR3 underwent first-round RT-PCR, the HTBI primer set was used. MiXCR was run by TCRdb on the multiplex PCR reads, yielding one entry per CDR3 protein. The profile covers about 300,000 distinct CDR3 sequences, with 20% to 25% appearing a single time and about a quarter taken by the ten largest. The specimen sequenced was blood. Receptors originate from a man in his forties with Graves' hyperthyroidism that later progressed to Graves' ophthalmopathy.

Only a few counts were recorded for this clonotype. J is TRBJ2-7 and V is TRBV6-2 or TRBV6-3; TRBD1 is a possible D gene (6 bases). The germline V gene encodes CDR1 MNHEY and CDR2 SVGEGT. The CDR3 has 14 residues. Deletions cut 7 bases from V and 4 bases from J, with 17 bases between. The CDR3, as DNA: TGTGCCAGCACCTACGGCGGAAGGGGGTACGAGCAGTACTTC. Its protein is CASTYGGRGYEQYF.

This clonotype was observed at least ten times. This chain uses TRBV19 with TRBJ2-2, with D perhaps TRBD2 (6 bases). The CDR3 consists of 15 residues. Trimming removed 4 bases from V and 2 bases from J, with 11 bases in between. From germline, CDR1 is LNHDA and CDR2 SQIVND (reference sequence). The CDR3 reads CASSSGTINTGELFF. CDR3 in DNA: TGTGCCAGTAGTAGCGGGACGATCAACACCGGGGAGCTGTTTTTT.

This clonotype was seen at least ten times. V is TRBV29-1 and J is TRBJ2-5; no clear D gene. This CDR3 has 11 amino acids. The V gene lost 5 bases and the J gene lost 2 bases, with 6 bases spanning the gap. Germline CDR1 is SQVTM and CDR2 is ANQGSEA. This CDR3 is CSVKQQETQYF. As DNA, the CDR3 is TGCAGCGTTAAACAGCAAGAGACCCAGTACTTC.

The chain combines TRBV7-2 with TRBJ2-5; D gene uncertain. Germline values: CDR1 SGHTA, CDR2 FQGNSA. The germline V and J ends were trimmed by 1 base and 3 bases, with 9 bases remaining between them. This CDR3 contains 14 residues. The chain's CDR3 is CASSLGLIKETQYF. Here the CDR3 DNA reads TGTGCCAGCAGCTTAGGTCTGATTAAAGAGACCCAGTACTTC.

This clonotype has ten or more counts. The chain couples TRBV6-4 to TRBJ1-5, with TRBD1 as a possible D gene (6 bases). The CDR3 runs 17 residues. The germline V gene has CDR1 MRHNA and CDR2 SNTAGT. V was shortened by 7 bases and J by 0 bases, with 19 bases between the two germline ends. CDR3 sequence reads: CASIHSSGAYSNQPQHF. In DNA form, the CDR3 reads TGTGCCAGCATCCATAGCTCAGGGGCATATAGCAATCAGCCCCAGCATTTT.

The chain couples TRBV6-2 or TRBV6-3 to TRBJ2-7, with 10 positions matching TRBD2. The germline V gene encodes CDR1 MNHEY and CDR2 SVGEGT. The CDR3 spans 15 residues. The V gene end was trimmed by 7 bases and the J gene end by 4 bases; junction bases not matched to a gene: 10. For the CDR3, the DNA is TGTGCCAGCATCCGAGGGGCTAGCGGGAGTTACGAGCAGTACTTC. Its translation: CASIRGASGSYEQYF.